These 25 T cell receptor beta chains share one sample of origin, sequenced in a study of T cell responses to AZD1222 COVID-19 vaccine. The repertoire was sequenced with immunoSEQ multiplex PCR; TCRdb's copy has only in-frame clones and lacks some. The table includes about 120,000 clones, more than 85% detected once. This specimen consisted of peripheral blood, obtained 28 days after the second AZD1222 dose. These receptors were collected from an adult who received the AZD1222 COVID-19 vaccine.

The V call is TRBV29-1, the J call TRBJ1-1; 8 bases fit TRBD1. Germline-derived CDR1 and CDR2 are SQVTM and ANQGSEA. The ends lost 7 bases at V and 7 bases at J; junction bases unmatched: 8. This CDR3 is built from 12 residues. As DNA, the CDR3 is TGCAGCGGGGGGACAGGACGAAATGAAGCTTTCTTT. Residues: CSGGTGRNEAFF.

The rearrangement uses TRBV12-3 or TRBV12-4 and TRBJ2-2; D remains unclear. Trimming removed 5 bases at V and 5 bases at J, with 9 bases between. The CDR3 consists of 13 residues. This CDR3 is CASSRAPTGELFF. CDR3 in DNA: TGTGCCAGCAGTCGGGCCCCGACCGGGGAGCTGTTTTTT.

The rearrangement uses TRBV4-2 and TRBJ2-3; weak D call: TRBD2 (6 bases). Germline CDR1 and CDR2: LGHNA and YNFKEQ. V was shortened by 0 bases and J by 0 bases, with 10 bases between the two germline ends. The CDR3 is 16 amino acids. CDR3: CASSQELAASTDTQYF. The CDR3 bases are TGTGCCAGCAGCCAAGAACTAGCCGCTAGCACAGATACGCAGTATTTT.

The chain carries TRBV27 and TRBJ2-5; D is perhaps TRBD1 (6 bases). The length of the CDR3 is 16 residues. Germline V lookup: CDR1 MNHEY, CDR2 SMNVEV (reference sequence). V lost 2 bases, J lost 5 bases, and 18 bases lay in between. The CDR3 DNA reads TGTGCCAGCAGTTTAGTCGGGGCAGGGGATATGGAGACCCAGTACTTC. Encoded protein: CASSLVGAGDMETQYF.

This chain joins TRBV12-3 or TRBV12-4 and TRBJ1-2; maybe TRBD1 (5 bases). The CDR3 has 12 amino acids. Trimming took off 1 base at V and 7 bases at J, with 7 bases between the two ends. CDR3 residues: CASSLGGSGYTF. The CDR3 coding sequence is TGTGCCAGCAGTTTAGGGGGCAGTGGCTACACCTTC.

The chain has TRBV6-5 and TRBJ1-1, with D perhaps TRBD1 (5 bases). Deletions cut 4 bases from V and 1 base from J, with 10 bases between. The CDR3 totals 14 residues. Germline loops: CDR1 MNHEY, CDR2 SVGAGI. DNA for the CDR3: TGTGCCAGCAGTTGGGGGGAGGGGAACACTGAAGCTTTCTTT. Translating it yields CASSWGEGNTEAFF.

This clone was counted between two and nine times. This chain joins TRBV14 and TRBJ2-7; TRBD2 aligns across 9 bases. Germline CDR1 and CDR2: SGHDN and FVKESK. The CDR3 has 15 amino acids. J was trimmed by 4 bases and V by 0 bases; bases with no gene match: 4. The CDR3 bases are TGTGCCAGCAGCCAAGAGAGGCTAGCGGGGTACGAGCAGTACTTC. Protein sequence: CASSQERLAGYEQYF.

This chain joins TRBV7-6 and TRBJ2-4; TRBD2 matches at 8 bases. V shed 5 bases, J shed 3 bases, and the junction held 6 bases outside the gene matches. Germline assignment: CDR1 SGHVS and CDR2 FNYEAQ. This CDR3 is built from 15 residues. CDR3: CASSPSSGGKNIQYF. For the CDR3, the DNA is TGTGCCAGCAGCCCCTCCAGCGGGGGCAAAAACATTCAGTACTTC.

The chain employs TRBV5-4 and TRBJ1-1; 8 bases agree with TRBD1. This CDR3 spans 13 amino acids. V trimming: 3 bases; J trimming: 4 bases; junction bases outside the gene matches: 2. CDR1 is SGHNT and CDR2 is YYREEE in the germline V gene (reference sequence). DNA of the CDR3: TGTGCCAGCAGCTCCACAGGGGGCACTGAAGCTTTCTTT. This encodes CASSSTGGTEAFF.

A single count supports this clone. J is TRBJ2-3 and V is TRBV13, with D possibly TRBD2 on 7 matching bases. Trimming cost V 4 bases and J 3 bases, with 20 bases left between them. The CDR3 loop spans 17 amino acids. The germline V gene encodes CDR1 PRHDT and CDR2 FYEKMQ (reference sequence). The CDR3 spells CASSSGWTRGTTDTQYF. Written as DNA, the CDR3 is TGTGCCAGCAGCTCAGGTTGGACTAGAGGGACAACAGATACGCAGTATTTT.

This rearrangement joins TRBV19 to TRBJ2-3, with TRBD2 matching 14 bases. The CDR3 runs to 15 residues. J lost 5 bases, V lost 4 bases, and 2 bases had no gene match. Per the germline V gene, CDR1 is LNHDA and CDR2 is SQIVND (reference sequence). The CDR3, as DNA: TGTGCCAGTAGTACGGGACTAGCGGGAGTAGATACGCAGTATTTT. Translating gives CASSTGLAGVDTQYF.

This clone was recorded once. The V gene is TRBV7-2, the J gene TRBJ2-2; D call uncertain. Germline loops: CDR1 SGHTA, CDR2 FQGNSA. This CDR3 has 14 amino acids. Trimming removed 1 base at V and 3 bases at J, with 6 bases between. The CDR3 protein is CASSLVSYTGELFF. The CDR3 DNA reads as TGTGCCAGCAGCTTAGTATCTTACACCGGGGAGCTGTTTTTT.

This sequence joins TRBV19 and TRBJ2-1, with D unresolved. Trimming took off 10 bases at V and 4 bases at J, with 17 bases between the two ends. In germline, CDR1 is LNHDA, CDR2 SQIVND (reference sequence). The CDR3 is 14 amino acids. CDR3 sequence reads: CATQGRSAYNEQFF. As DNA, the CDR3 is TGTGCCACCCAAGGACGGAGCGCTTACAATGAGCAGTTCTTC. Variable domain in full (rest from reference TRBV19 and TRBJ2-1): DGGITQSPKYLFRKEGQNVTLSCEQNLNHDAMYWYRQDPGQGLRLIYYSQIVNDFQKGDIAEGYSVSREKKESFPLTVTSAQKNPTAFYLCATQGRSAYNEQFFGPGTRLTVL.

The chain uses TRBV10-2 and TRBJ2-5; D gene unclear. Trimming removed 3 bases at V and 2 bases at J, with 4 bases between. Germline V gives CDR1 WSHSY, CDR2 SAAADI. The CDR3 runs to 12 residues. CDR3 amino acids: CASSDMQETQYF. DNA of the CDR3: TGCGCCAGCAGTGATATGCAAGAGACCCAGTACTTC.

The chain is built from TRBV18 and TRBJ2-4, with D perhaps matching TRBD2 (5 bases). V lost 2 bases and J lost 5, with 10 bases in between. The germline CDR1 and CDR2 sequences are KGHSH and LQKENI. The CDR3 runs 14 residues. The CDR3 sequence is CASSPGNSENIQYF. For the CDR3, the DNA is TGTGCCAGCTCACCAGGCAATAGCGAAAACATTCAGTACTTC.

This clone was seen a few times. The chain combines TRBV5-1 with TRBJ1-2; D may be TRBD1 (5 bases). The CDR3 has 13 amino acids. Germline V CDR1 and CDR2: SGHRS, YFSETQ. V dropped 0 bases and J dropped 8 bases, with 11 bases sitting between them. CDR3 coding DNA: TGCGCCAGCAGCTTGGAACAGGTTGGAGGCTACACCTTC. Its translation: CASSLEQVGGYTF.

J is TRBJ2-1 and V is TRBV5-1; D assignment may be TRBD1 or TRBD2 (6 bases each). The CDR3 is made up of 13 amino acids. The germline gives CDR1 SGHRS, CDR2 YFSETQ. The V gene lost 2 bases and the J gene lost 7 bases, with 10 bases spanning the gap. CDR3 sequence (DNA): TGCGCCAGCAGCTTCGTAGGGGGGAATGAGCAGTTCTTC. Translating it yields CASSFVGGNEQFF.

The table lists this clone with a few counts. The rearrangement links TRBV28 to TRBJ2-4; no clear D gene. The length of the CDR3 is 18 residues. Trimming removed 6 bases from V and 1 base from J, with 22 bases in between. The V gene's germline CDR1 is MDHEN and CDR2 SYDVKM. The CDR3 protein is CASSYNMRKPHAKNIQYF. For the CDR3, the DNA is TGTGCCAGCAGCTATAATATGAGAAAACCCCATGCCAAAAACATTCAGTACTTC.

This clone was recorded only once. The CDR3 sequence is CASSQRIPGLAGSSSYNEQFF. CDR3 in DNA: TGTGCCAGCAGCCAAAGGATCCCTGGACTAGCGGGATCCAGCTCCTACAATGAGCAGTTCTTC. The chain carries TRBV3-1 (or the pseudogene TRBV3-2) and TRBJ2-1; the match to TRBD2 covers 12 bases. Germline trimming cut 2 bases from V and 0 bases from J; bases unmatched to any gene: 14. Germline V gene lookup returns CDR1 LGHDT and CDR2 YNNKEL (reference sequence). The CDR3 has 21 residues.

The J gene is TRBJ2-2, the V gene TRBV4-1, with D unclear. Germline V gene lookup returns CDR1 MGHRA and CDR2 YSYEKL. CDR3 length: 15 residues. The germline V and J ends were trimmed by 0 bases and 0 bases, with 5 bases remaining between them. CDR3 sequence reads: CASSQEPTNTGELFF. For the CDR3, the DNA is TGCGCCAGCAGCCAAGAACCCACGAACACCGGGGAGCTGTTTTTT.

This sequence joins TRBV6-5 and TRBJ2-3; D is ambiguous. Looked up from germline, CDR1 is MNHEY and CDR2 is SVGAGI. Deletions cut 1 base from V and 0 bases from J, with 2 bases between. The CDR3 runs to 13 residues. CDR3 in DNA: TGTGCCAGCAGTTACTACAGCACAGATACGCAGTATTTT. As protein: CASSYYSTDTQYF.

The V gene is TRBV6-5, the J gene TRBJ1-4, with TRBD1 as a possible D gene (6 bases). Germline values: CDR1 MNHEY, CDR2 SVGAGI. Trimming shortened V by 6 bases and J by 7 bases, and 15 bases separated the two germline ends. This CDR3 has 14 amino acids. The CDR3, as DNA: TGTGCCAGCAGCCCGGGGGCTTCTCCTGAAAAACTGTTTTTT. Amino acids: CASSPGASPEKLFF.

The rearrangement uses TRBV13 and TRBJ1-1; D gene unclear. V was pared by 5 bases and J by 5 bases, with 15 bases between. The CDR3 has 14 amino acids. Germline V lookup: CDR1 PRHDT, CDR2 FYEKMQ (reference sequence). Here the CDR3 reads CASSPTGRITEAFF. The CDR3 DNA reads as TGTGCCAGCAGCCCCACCGGTCGAATTACTGAAGCTTTCTTT.

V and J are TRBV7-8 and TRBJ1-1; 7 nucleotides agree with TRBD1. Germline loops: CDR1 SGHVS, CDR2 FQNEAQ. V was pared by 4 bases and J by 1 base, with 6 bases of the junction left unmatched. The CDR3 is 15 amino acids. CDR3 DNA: TGTGCCAGCAGCTCTACCGGGACAGCGAACACTGAAGCTTTCTTT. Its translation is CASSSTGTANTEAFF.

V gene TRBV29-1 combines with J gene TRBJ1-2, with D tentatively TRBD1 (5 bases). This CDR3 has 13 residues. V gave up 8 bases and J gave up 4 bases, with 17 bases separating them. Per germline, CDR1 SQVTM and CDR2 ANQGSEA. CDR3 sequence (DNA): TGCAGCACCGGGACCTCCGGCGGCTATGGCTACACCTTC. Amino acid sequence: CSTGTSGGYGYTF.